These 15 T cell receptor beta chains were all obtained from the same sample, sequenced in a study of beta chain features in type 1 diabetes. Investigators reverse transcribed all isolated RNA, so they sequenced expressed TCRB transcripts. The repertoire was sequenced with immunoSEQ multiplex PCR; TCRdb's copy has only in-frame clones and lacks some. Found here are about half a million clones, about 32% of them singletons; the top ten hold around 0.065%. Material for sequencing was naive CD4+ T cells from blood. These receptor sequences come from a man younger than 35 in good health.

The chain carries TRBV9 and TRBJ2-1, with D possibly called TRBD1 or TRBD2 (5 bases each). The V end lost 0 bases, the J end lost 4 bases, and 14 bases lay between the germline ends. The length of the CDR3 is 16 residues. Germline CDR1 and CDR2: SGDLS and YYNGEE. The CDR3 nucleotides read TGTGCCAGCAGCGTAGTTGCCCGAGAGGGGTACAATGAGCAGTTCTTC. It translates to CASSVVAREGYNEQFF. The full variable domain, rest sourced from reference TRBV9 and TRBJ2-1, is DSGVTQTPKHLITATGQRVTLRCSPRSGDLSVYWYQQSLDQGLQFLIQYYNGEERAKGNILERFSAQQFPDLHSELNLSSLELGDSALYFCASSVVAREGYNEQFFGPGTRLTVL.

The chain is built from TRBV15 and TRBJ2-3; no firm D call. In germline, CDR1 is LNHNV, CDR2 YYDKDF (reference sequence). This CDR3 has 16 residues. Between the trimmed V and J ends, which lost 0 bases and 1 base, there was a span of 11 bases. Here the CDR3 reads CATSRDLVARTDTQYF. CDR3 coding DNA: TGTGCCACCAGCAGAGATCTCGTAGCCCGCACAGATACGCAGTATTTT.

The rearrangement uses TRBV21-1 and TRBJ2-1. TRBV21-1 is noted as a pseudogene. This CDR3 region has 16 residues. The CDR3 DNA follows: TGTGCCAGCAGCAAAGTTGGGACCTTGACATACAATGAGCAGTTCTTC. As protein: CASSKVGTLTYNEQFF.

The chain has TRBV2 and TRBJ1-1; the D is unclear. The CDR3 length is 14 residues. The V gene lost 2 bases and the J gene lost 11 bases, with 18 bases spanning the gap. CDR1 is SNHLY, CDR2 FYNNEI, per germline. CDR3 DNA: TGTGCCAGCAGTGAATCGAAGGCAATCGTCGGGGCTTTCTTT. It translates to CASSESKAIVGAFF.

CDR3 amino acids: CASSPPGRGHEQYF. As DNA, the CDR3 is TGTGCCAGCTCACCACCCGGCAGGGGCCACGAGCAGTACTTC. The V call is TRBV18, the J call TRBJ2-7, with a possible D match to TRBD1 (6 bases). This CDR3 comprises 14 residues. Trimming removed 0 bases from V and 5 bases from J, with 11 bases in between. Germline CDR1 is KGHSH and CDR2 is LQKENI.

Only a few counts were recorded for this clone. The V call is TRBV7-3, the J call TRBJ2-3, with D perhaps TRBD1 or TRBD2 (5 bases each). The V end was cut by 1 base, the J end by 2 bases, with 7 bases between. The CDR3 has 14 amino acids. Germline V gives CDR1 SGHTA, CDR2 FQGTGA. The CDR3 spells CASSLIGTTDTQYF. DNA of the CDR3: TGTGCCAGCAGCTTAATAGGGACCACAGATACGCAGTATTTT.

The genes are TRBV28 and TRBJ2-7; D possibly matches TRBD1 or TRBD2 (5 bases each). This CDR3 contains 13 residues. The V end lost 2 bases, the J end lost 4 bases, and 9 bases lay between the germline ends. Germline V gene lookup returns CDR1 MDHEN and CDR2 SYDVKM. The CDR3 is CASSLPGRYEQYF. The CDR3 region has the DNA TGTGCCAGCAGTTTACCAGGGAGATACGAGCAGTACTTC.

The V call is TRBV1, the J call TRBJ2-3; whether TRBD2, the table's D call, matches the DNA was not checked. TRBV1 is a pseudogene. The CDR3 is 16 amino acids. The CDR3 loop is CTSRKRGLARTDTQYF. CDR3 bases: TGCACCAGCAGGAAACGCGGACTAGCACGCACAGATACGCAGTATTTT.

The CDR3 DNA is TGTGCCAGCAGTGATTCTGGACAGGGGAACACCGGGGAGCTGTTTTTT. Translation gives CASSDSGQGNTGELFF. The V and J genes are TRBV25-1 and TRBJ2-2, with 8 bases fitting TRBD1. The CDR3 loop spans 16 amino acids. The V and J ends lost 3 bases and 1 base, in that order; junction bases with no gene match: 4. Germline assignment: CDR1 MGHDK and CDR2 SYGVNS.

The chain carries TRBV19 and TRBJ2-7, with unresolved D. V was trimmed by 1 base and J by 3 bases, leaving 10 bases between them. This CDR3 contains 14 residues. Per germline, CDR1 LNHDA and CDR2 SQIVND (reference sequence). In DNA form, the CDR3 reads TGTGCCAGTAGTATAGCGGCCCGCGACTACGAGCAGTACTTC. Its protein product is CASSIAARDYEQYF. Full variable domain (missing parts from reference TRBV19 and TRBJ2-7): DGGITQSPKYLFRKEGQNVTLSCEQNLNHDAMYWYRQDPGQGLRLIYYSQIVNDFQKGDIAEGYSVSREKKESFPLTVTSAQKNPTAFYLCASSIAARDYEQYFGPGTRLTVT.

A word on this clone: The junction and the germline gene differ at one end; a read error may be behind it. The chain is built from TRBV5-1 and TRBJ2-1, with 7 bases aligning to TRBD2. CDR1 and CDR2 (germline): SGHRS, YFSETQ. The CDR3 covers 17 residues. CDR3 DNA: TGCTCCAGCAGCCCTAAACCGGGCCTAGCGGACTACAATGAGCAGTTCTTC. It is translated as CSSSPKPGLADYNEQFF.

The rearrangement joins TRBV29-1 to TRBJ2-7, with TRBD1 as a possible D gene (5 bases). The V gene's germline CDR1 is SQVTM and CDR2 ANQGSEA. Trimming shortened V by 5 bases and J by 3 bases, and 11 bases separated the two germline ends. The CDR3 has 12 residues. The DNA for the CDR3 is TGCAGCGTTATAGGGGAACTCTACGAGCAGTACTTC. Translating gives CSVIGELYEQYF.

This clone was detected only a few times. J is TRBJ2-3 and V is TRBV2; 15 nucleotides align to TRBD2. This CDR3 has 16 residues. The germline V gene encodes CDR1 SNHLY and CDR2 FYNNEI. V lost 7 bases and J lost 2; bases outside the gene matches: 4. The CDR3 is CASTRTSGRATDTQYF. CDR3 DNA: TGTGCCAGCACCCGGACTAGCGGGAGGGCCACAGATACGCAGTATTTT.

This clone was detected only a few times. The chain has TRBV11-2 and TRBJ2-3; possible D gene TRBD1, 5 bases. The V end was cut by 1 base, the J end by 5 bases, with 10 bases between. The CDR3 contains 14 residues. Germline V gives CDR1 SGHAT, CDR2 FQNNGV. CDR3 residues: CASSLGAREDTQYF. Written as DNA, the CDR3 is TGTGCCAGCAGCTTAGGGGCCAGGGAAGATACGCAGTATTTT.

This clone has only a few counts. This same CDR3 is encoded by further DNA sequences in the sample. The V and J genes are TRBV9 and TRBJ2-1, with D hard to call. V was cut by 0 bases and J by 9 bases, with 4 bases left in between. CDR1 is SGDLS, CDR2 YYNGEE, per germline. The CDR3 length is 11 residues. The CDR3 here is CASSVGVEQFF. DNA of the CDR3: TGTGCCAGCAGCGTAGGAGTTGAGCAGTTCTTC. Based on the CDR3 plus reference TRBV9 and TRBJ2-1, the full variable domain is DSGVTQTPKHLITATGQRVTLRCSPRSGDLSVYWYQQSLDQGLQFLIQYYNGEERAKGNILERFSAQQFPDLHSELNLSSLELGDSALYFCASSVGVEQFFGPGTRLTVL.